This is a list of T cell receptor beta chains from one sample in a study of technical replicates of blood from a handful of donors. TCRdb's table, derived via immunoSEQ multiplex PCR, lists solely in-frame clones and lacks some. Counted here are under 95,000 clones, roughly 94% occurring once; the ten biggest clones make up 0.25%. Sequencing was carried out using T cells isolated from PBMCs. These receptors were taken from a human donor in good health. Each CDR3 is given with its conserved first and last residue.

>TRBV19
CASSIDPAGSGTGELFF
>TRBV9
CASSVGGRGTGETQYF
>TRBV4-1
CARTVRSTDTQYF
>TRBV2
CASSDVYRGDTEAFF
>TRBV5-1
CASRVSGRLGDEQYF
>TRBV15
CATSRERGRGYEQYF
>TRBV30
CAWSLQGVRDTQYF
>TRBV15
CATRDRLAVQETQYF
>TRBV9
CASSGSGLGINEQFF
>TRBV6-5
CASSYDPSSFRLKQYF
>TRBV5-4
CASSPRAGATPGELFF
>TRBV5-3
CARSWGLAGVLFYEQYF
>TRBV9
CASSVVPRQGDRSGANVLTF
>TRBV27
CASSLSGGVGTGGGNEQFF
>TRBV5-1
CASSLNTNYGYTF
>TRBV29-1
CSVVTSGQPQHF
>TRBV7-8
CASSRDSGYGYTF
>TRBV5-6
CASSLAGTVGRGEQFF
>TRBV7-6
CASSPGLQETQYF
>TRBV5-1
CASSLGTSDYYEQYF